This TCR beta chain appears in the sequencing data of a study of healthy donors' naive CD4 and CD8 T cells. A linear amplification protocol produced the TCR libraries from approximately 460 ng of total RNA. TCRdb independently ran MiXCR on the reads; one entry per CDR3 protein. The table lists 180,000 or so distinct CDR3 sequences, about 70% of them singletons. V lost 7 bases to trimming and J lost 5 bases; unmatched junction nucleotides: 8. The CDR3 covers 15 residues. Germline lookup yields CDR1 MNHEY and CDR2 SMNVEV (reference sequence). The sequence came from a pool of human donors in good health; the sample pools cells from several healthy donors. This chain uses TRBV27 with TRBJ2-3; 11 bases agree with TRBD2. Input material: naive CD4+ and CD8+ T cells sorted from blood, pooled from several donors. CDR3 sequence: CASNLLAGEVDTQYF. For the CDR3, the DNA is TGTGCCAGCAATCTACTAGCGGGAGAGGTAGATACGCAGTATTTT.